This TCR beta chain comes out of a study of T cell repertoires in cytomegalovirus infection. Study overall: Signatures in public TCR beta sequences pointed to both CMV infection and matching HLA type.

TCRdb re-analysed the reads in MiXCR, keeping a single row per CDR3 protein. The data hold about 920,000 distinct CDR3 sequences, with approximately 30% observed a single time. The CDR3 totals 15 residues. The trim removed 8 bases at V and 1 base at J, leaving 5 bases unmatched. Remarks on this clonotype: The antigen remains unidentified.

The receptor's source is a human donor in good health (CMV status not recorded). Some clones in this sample may be carry-over from other donors' samples. The sequencing used cultured CD8+ T cells from PBMCs, collected from culture after CMV antigen stimulation. V and J are TRBV12-3 or TRBV12-4 and TRBJ2-6; TRBD1 matches 7 bases. This CDR3 reads CASQGDLSGANVLTF. CDR3 sequence (DNA): TGTGCCAGCCAGGGGGACCTATCTGGGGCCAACGTCCTGACTTTC.